The source of this TCR beta chain is a study of OX40 agonist ivuxolimab in advanced cancers. Note on this clone: Germline and junction disagree at one end, which may indicate a read error.

Method: immunoSEQ multiplex PCR; TCRdb's copy keeps in-frame clones and lacks some. The profile covers 12,000 to 15,000 clones, with 77% appearing a single time and around a third taken by the ten largest. The CDR3 length is 17 residues. From germline, CDR1 is SGDLS and CDR2 YYNGEE. The chain has TRBV9 and TRBJ2-3, with no clear D. The sample in question was CD4+ or CD8+ T cells sorted from blood, obtained in a trial of the OX40 agonist ivuxolimab. The sequence was obtained from an adult with an advanced solid tumor such as melanoma, head and neck, liver or kidney cancer. The DNA for the CDR3 is TGTGTCAGCAACCTAGAGGCCCAAGGTCCAGCGACAGATACGCAGTATTTT. As protein: CVSNLEAQGPATDTQYF.